The clone carrying this TCR beta chain was counted once. What it binds is not known. V lost 2 bases and J lost 3; bases outside the gene matches: 3. The CDR3 is made up of 15 amino acids. Germline V CDR1 and CDR2: ENHRY, SYGVKD. This entry belongs to a study of cytotoxic CD8 clonotypes in ibrutinib-treated CLL. Study results and caveats: Higher circulating CD8+ T-cell counts strongly accompanied higher baseline clonality, above age-matched healthy donors.

Using immunoSEQ multiplex PCR, the repertoire was profiled, and TCRdb retains in-frame clones only, with some absent. The table shows fewer than 90,000 clones, with 86% occurring only once. The TCR sequence derives from a human donor with chronic lymphocytic leukemia. The chain links TRBV10-3 to TRBJ2-5; 10 nucleotides agree with TRBD1. This material consisted of PBMCs, taken before ibrutinib treatment. CDR3 loop: CAISEDRGLEETQYF. The CDR3 DNA follows: TGTGCCATCAGTGAGGACAGGGGGCTTGAAGAGACCCAGTACTTC.